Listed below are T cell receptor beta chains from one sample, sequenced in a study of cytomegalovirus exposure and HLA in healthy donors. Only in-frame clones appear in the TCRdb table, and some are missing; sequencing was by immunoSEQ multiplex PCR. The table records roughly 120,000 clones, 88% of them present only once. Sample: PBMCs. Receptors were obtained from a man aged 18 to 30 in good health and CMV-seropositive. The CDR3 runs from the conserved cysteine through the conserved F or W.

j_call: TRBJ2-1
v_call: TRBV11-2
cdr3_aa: CASSLDRNNEQFF

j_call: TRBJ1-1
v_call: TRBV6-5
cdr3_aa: CASSHGQDWKAAFF

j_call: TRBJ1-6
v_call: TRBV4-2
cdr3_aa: CASSQDRRNSPLHF

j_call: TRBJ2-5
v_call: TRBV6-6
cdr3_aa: CASKDRGGETQYF

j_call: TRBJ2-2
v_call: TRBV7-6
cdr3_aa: CASSLTDTGELFF

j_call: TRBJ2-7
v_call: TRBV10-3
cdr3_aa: CAISELRDSYEQYF

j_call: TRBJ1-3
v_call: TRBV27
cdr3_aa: CASGRQGNGNTIYF

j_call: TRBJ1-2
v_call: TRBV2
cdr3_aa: CATRPVQGLGGYTF

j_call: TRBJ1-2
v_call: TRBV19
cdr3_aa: CASLQQGPNYGYTF

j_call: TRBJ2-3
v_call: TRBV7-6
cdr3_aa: CASSPGTDTQYF

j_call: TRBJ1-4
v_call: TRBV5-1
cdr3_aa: CASSLVSGNEKLFF

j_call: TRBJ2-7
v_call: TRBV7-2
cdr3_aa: CASSLVTPGGLEQYF

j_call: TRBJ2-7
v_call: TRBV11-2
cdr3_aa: CASSLVQKYEQYF

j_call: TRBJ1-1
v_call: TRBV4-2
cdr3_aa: CASSQVVVGGRMNTEAFF